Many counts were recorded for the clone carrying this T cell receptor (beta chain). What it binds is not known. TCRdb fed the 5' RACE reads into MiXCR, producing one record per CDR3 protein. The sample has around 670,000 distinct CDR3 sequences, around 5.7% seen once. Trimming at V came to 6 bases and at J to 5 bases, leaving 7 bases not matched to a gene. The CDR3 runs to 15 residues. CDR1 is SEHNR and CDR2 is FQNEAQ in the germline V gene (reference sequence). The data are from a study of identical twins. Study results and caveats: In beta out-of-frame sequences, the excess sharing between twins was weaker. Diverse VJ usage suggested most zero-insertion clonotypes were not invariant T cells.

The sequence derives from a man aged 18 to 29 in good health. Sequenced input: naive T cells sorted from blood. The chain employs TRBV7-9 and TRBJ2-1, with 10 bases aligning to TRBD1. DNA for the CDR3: TGTGCCAGCAGTTGGGGGACAGGGGCGAACAATGAGCAGTTCTTC. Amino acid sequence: CASSWGTGANNEQFF.